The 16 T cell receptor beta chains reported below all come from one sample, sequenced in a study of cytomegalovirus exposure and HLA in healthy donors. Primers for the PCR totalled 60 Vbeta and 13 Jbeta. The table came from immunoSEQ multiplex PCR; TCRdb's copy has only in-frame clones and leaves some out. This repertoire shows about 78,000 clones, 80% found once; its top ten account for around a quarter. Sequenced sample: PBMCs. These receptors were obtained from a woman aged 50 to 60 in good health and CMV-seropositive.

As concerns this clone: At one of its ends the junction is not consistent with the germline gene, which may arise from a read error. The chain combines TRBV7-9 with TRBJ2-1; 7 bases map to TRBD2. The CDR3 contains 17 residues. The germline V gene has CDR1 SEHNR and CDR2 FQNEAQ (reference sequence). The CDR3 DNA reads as TGTTCCAGCAGCTTAGTACCGAGTGGGAGGGGAGGCAATGAGCAGTTCTTC. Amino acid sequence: CSSSLVPSGRGGNEQFF.

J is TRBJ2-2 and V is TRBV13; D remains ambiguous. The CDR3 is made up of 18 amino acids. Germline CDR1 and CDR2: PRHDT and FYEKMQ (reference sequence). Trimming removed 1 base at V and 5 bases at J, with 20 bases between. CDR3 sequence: CASSLEPLYRVKTGELFF. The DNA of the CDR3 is TGTGCCAGCAGCTTAGAGCCTCTCTACCGCGTAAAAACCGGGGAGCTGTTTTTT.

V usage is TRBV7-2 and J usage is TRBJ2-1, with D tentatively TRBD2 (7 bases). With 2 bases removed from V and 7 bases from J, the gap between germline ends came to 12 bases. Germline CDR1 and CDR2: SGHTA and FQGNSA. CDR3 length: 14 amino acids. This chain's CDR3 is CASSLRGALNEQFF. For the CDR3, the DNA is TGTGCCAGCAGCTTACGGGGGGCGTTGAATGAGCAGTTCTTC.

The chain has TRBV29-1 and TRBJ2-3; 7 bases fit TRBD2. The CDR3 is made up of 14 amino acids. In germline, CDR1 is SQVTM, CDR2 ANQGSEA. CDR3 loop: CSGGGGAHTDTQYF. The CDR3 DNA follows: TGCAGTGGTGGGGGAGGGGCCCACACAGATACGCAGTATTTT.

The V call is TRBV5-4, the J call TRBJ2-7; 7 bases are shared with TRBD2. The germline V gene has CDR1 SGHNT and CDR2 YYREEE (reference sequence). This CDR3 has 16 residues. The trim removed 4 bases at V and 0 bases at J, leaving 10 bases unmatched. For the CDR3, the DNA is TGTGCCAGCAGCCCCGTAGCGGGTCAGAGCTCCTACGAGCAGTACGTC. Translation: CASSPVAGQSSYEQYV.

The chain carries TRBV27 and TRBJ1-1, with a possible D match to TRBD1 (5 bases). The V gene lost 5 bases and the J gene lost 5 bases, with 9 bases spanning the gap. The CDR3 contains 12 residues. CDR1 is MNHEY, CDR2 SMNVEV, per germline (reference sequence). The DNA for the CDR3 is TGTGCCAGCAGTCACGGGGGGACTGAAGCTTTCTTT. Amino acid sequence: CASSHGGTEAFF.

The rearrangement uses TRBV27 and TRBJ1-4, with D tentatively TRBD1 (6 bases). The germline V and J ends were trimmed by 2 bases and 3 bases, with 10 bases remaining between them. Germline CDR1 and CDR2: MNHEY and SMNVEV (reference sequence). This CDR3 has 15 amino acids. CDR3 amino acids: CASSLRGQPNEKLFF. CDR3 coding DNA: TGTGCCAGCAGTTTACGAGGACAGCCTAATGAAAAACTGTTTTTT.

In nucleotides, the CDR3 is TGTGCCAGCAGTGAGCTCTGGGAGCAGTACGTC. Translation: CASSELWEQYV. V and J are TRBV6-1 and TRBJ2-7; no clear D. Trimming cost V 3 bases and J 7 bases, with 7 bases left between them. CDR1 and CDR2 (germline): MNHNS, SASEGT. CDR3 length: 11 amino acids.

The CDR3 sequence is CATSRDGAGTDTQYF. The CDR3 DNA follows: TGTGCCACCAGCAGAGATGGGGCAGGGACAGATACGCAGTATTTT. This chain joins TRBV15 and TRBJ2-3, with a tentative D call TRBD1 (5 bases). Trimming left V 0 bases short and J 3 bases short, with 10 bases between. From germline, CDR1 is LNHNV and CDR2 YYDKDF (reference sequence). The CDR3 totals 15 residues. Using reference TRBV15 and TRBJ2-3 for the parts outside the CDR3, the full variable domain is DAMVIQNPRYQVTQFGKPVTLSCSQTLNHNVMYWYQQKSSQAPKLLFHYYDKDFNNEADTPDNFQSRRPNTSFCFLDIRSPGLGDTAMYLCATSRDGAGTDTQYFGPGTRLTVL.

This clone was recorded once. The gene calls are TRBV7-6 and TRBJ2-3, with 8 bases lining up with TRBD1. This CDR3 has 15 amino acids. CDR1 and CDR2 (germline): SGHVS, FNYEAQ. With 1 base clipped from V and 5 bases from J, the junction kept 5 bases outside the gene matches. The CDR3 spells CASSLGRGLKDTQYF. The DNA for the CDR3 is TGTGCCAGCAGCTTAGGCAGGGGGCTGAAAGATACGCAGTATTTT.

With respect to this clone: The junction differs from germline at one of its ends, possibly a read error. CDR3 in DNA: TGTGCCAGCAGCGACTACGGCAGGGACAAGTTACAGAGTTTT. This encodes CASSDYGRDKLQSF. The V and J genes are TRBV2 and TRBJ1-5, with D maybe TRBD1 (6 bases). The CDR3 extends over 14 amino acids. Per germline, CDR1 SNHLY and CDR2 FYNNEI.

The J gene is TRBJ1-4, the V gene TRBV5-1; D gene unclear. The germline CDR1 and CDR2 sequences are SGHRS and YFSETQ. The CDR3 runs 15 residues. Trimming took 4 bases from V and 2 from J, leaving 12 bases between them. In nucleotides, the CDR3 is TGCGCCAGCAGCGACCCGGGGTGGACTAATGAAAAACTGTTTTTT. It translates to CASSDPGWTNEKLFF. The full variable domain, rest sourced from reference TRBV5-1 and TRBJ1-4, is KAGVTQTPRYLIKTRGQQVTLSCSPISGHRSVSWYQQTPGQGLQFLFEYFSETQRNKGNFPGRFSGRQFSNSRSEMNVSTLELGDSALYLCASSDPGWTNEKLFFGSGTQLSVL.

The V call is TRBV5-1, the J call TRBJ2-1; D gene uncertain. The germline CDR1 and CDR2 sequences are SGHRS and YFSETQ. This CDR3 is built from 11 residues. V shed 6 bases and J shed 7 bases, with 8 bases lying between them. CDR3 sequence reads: CASTTVNEQFF. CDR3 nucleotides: TGCGCCAGCACCACGGTTAATGAGCAGTTCTTC.

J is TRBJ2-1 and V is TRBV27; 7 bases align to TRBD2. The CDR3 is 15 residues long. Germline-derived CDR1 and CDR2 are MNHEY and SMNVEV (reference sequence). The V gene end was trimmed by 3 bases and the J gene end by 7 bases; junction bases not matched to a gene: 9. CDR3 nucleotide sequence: TGTGCCAGCAGTTTCCGGGCGGGGGTAGGGAATGAGCAGTTCTTC. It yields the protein CASSFRAGVGNEQFF.

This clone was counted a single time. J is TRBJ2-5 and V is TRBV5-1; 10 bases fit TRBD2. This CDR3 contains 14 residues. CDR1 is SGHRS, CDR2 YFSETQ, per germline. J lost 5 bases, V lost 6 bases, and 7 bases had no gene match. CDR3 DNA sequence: TGCGCCAGCAAGAGCGGGAGGGATAGGGAGACCCAGTACTTC. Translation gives CASKSGRDRETQYF.

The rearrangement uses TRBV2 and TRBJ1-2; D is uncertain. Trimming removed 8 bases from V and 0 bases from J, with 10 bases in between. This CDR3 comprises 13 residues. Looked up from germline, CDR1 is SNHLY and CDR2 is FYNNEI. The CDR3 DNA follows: TGTGCCAGCCCCCGGGAAGCTAACTATGGCTACACCTTC. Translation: CASPREANYGYTF.